This T cell receptor beta chain was sequenced for a study of blood T cell repertoires in COVID-19. Study at large: The samples span acute and convalescent COVID-19 from the United States, Italy and Spain. PBMCs, B-cell-depleted T cells, or T cells were the source of the cDNA or gDNA that made up the material.

In the original processing: The assay estimated nucleated cells by amplifying reference gene primers. Measured with immunoSEQ multiplex PCR; TCRdb has only the in-frame clones, and not every one. V and J calls and clone size come straight from that table; D and trimming were deduced from the DNA. This sample carries some 64,000 clones, under 80% of them seen once, and the ten largest clones take roughly 18%. The CDR3 extends over 20 amino acids. This clonotype originated in a man aged 55 to 70 with acute or convalescent COVID-19. The V and J genes are TRBV12-1 and TRBJ2-3; no DNA check was done on the table's D call, TRBD2. TRBV12-1 is designated a pseudogene. The sequenced material came from peripheral blood. The DNA for the CDR3 is TGTGCCAGCAGCTTTGCGCCCTGGAGCGGGAGGGCCGGAAGGGGAGATACGCAGTATTTT. As protein: CASSFAPWSGRAGRGDTQYF.